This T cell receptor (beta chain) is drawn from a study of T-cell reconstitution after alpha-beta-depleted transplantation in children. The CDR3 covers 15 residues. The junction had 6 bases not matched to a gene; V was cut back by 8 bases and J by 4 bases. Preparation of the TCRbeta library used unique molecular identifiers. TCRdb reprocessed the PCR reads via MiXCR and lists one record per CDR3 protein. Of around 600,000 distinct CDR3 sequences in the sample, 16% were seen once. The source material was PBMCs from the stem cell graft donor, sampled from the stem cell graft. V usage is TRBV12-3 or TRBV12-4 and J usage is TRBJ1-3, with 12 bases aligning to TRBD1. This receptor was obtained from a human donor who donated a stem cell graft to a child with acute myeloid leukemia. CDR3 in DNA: TGTGCCAGCTTCCCGGGACAGGGGGCCGGAAACACCATATATTTT. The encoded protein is CASFPGQGAGNTIYF.